Shown below are 9 T cell receptor beta chains from a single sample sequenced in a study of T cell responses to AZD1222 COVID-19 vaccine. Clones were read by immunoSEQ multiplex PCR, and TCRdb kept only the in-frame ones, dropping some. The table shows 200,000 or so clones, with approximately 86% occurring only once. This specimen consisted of peripheral blood, obtained on day 0 of AZD1222 vaccination. All receptors derive from an adult in good health.

The chain combines TRBV11-2 with TRBJ2-1; 12 bases agree with TRBD2. J gave up 4 bases and V 5 bases, and 3 bases lay outside the gene matches. CDR1 and CDR2 (germline): SGHAT, FQNNGV. The CDR3 spans 15 residues. The CDR3 here is CASSLTSGGYNEQFF. CDR3 bases: TGTGCCAGCAGCCTAACTAGCGGGGGGTACAATGAGCAGTTCTTC.

The chain has TRBV11-2 and TRBJ2-7; D ambiguous. Trimming cost V 3 bases and J 0 bases, with 3 bases left between them. The CDR3 runs 12 residues. Germline-derived CDR1 and CDR2 are SGHAT and FQNNGV. The CDR3 loop reads CASSFSSYEQYF. CDR3 bases: TGTGCCAGCAGCTTTAGCTCCTACGAGCAGTACTTC.

Here the CDR3 reads CASSVGGTGVYEQYF. The CDR3 region has the DNA TGTGCCAGCAGCGTAGGGGGGACAGGGGTCTACGAGCAGTACTTC. The rearrangement links TRBV9 to TRBJ2-7; the match to TRBD1 covers 10 bases. V dropped 0 bases and J dropped 3; count of bases not matched to a gene: 3. The CDR3 extends over 15 amino acids. The germline CDR1 and CDR2 sequences are SGDLS and YYNGEE. Filled out from reference TRBV9 and TRBJ2-7, the complete variable domain reads DSGVTQTPKHLITATGQRVTLRCSPRSGDLSVYWYQQSLDQGLQFLIQYYNGEERAKGNILERFSAQQFPDLHSELNLSSLELGDSALYFCASSVGGTGVYEQYFGPGTRLTVT.

This clone was recorded once. The chain is built from TRBV10-2 and TRBJ2-7, with D perhaps TRBD1 (6 bases). The CDR3 has 13 amino acids. Deletions cut 4 bases from V and 7 bases from J, with 14 bases between. Germline CDR1 WSHSY, CDR2 SAAADI. CDR3 in DNA: TGCGCCAGCAGTGGGGGGCCTTTACGAGAGCAGTACTTC. Protein product: CASSGGPLREQYF.

The chain is built from TRBV3-1 (or the pseudogene TRBV3-2) and TRBJ2-2; 7 positions match TRBD1. CDR3 length: 14 residues. Germline values: CDR1 LGHDT, CDR2 YNNKEL (reference sequence). The V gene end was trimmed by 6 bases and the J gene end by 6 bases; junction bases not matched to a gene: 7. CDR3 bases: TGTGCCAGCAGGGCGACAGGGAGCCCCGGGGAGCTGTTTTTT. This codes for CASRATGSPGELFF.

The chain links TRBV10-3 to TRBJ1-1, with unresolved D. V was trimmed by 7 bases and J by 5 bases, leaving 11 bases between them. The germline V gene encodes CDR1 ENHRY and CDR2 SYGVKD. This CDR3 comprises 12 residues. CDR3 sequence (DNA): TGTGCCATCATGGCCAGTAATACTGAAGCTTTCTTT. Its protein product is CAIMASNTEAFF.

The chain uses TRBV7-9 and TRBJ2-6; the D gene is possibly TRBD2 (5 bases). Germline loops: CDR1 SEHNR, CDR2 FQNEAQ (reference sequence). V was pared by 0 bases and J by 2 bases, with 11 bases between. The CDR3 is 17 residues long. The CDR3, as DNA: TGTGCCAGCAGCTTAGCTCGGGGTCCCCCTGGGGCCAACGTCCTGACTTTC. Translating it yields CASSLARGPPGANVLTF.

There are a few counts of this clone. The chain is built from TRBV7-8 and TRBJ2-7; no reliable D call. Looked up from germline, CDR1 is SGHVS and CDR2 is FQNEAQ. Trimming stripped 2 bases from V and 0 bases from J, with 5 bases between. The CDR3 is made up of 13 amino acids. The CDR3 here is CASSLSSSYEQYF. CDR3 in DNA: TGTGCCAGCAGCTTATCGAGCTCCTACGAGCAGTACTTC.

The V and J genes are TRBV9 and TRBJ2-7; D remains unclear. CDR1 and CDR2 from the germline V gene are SGDLS and YYNGEE. The V end was cut by 0 bases, the J end by 2 bases, with 9 bases between. CDR3 length: 14 amino acids. The CDR3 reads CASSVEDGPYEQYF. CDR3 DNA sequence: TGTGCCAGCAGCGTAGAGGATGGGCCCTACGAGCAGTACTTC.